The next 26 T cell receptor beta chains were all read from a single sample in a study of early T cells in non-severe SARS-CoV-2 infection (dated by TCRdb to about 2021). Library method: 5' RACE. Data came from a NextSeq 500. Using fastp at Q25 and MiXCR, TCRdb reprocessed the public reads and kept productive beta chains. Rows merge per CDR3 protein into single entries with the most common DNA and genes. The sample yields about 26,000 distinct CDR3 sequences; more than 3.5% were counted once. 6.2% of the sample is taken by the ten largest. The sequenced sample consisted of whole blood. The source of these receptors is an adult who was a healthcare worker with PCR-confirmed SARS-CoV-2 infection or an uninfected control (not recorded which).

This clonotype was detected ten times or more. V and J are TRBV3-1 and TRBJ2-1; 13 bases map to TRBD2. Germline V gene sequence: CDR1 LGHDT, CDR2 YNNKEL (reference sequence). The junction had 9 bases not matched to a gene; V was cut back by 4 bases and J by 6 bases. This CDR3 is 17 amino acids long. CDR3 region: CASSPLAGGALGNEQFF. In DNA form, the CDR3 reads TGTGCCAGCAGCCCACTAGCGGGAGGGGCCCTGGGCAATGAGCAGTTCTTC.

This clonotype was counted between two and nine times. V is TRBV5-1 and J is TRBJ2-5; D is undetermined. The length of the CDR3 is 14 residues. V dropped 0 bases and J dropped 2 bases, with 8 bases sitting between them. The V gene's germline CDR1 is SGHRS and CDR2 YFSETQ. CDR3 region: CASSLEQIQETQYF. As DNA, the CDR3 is TGCGCCAGCAGCTTGGAACAGATACAAGAGACCCAGTACTTC.

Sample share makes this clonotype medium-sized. The CDR3 region has the DNA TGTGCCAGCAGTTTTCCCAGTAACACTGAAGCTTTCTTT. This translates into CASSFPSNTEAFF. The genes are TRBV12-3 or TRBV12-4 and TRBJ1-1; D is undetermined. The CDR3 sequence is 13 residues long. The ends were cut back, 3 bases at V and 2 bases at J, with 7 bases in the middle.

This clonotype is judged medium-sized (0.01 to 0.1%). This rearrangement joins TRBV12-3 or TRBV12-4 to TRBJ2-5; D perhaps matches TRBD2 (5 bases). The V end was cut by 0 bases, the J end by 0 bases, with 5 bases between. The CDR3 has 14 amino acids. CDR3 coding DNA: TGTGCCAGCAGTTTAGCCGGGGACCAAGAGACCCAGTACTTC. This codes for CASSLAGDQETQYF.

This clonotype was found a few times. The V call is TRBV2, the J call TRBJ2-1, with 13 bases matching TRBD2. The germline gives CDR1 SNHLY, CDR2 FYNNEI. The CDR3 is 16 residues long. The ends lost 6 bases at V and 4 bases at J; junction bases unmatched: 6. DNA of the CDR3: TGTGCCAGCAGGCGGACTAGCGGGAGTTCGTACAATGAGCAGTTCTTC. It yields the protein CASRRTSGSSYNEQFF.

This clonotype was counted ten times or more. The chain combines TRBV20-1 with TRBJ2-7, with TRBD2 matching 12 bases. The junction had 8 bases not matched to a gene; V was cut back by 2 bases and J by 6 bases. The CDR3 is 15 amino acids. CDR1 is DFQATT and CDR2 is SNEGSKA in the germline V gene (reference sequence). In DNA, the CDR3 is TGCAGTGCTAGATACCCGACTAGCGGGAGTCCCGAGCAGTACTTC. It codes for CSARYPTSGSPEQYF.

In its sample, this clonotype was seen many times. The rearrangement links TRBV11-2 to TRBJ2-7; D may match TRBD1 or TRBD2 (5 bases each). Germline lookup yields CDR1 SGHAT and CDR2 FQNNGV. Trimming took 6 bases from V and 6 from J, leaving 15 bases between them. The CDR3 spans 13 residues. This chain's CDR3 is CASRKVGVPEQYF. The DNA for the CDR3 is TGTGCCAGCAGGAAAGTGGGGGTGCCCGAGCAGTACTTC.

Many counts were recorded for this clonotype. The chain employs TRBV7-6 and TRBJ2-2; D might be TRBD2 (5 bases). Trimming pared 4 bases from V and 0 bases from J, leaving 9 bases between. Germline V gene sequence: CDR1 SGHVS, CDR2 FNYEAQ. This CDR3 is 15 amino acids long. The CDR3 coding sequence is TGTGCCAGCAGCTCCCAGCGGACGAACACCGGGGAGCTGTTTTTT. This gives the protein CASSSQRTNTGELFF.

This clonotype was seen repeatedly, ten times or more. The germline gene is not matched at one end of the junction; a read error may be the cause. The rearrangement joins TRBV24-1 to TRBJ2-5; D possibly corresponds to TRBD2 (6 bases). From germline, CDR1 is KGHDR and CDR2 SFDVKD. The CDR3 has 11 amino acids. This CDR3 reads CATSAKGLCPF. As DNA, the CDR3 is TGTGCCACCAGTGCCAAGGGACTCTGTCCCTTC.

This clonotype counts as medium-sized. The CDR3 DNA follows: TGTGCCAGCAGCTCCGATACAGGGGGCAAAACAGATACGCAGTATTTT. It codes for CASSSDTGGKTDTQYF. The chain carries TRBV13 and TRBJ2-3; 9 bases are a match to TRBD1. CDR1 is PRHDT, CDR2 FYEKMQ, per germline (reference sequence). CDR3 length: 16 residues. The ends lost 4 bases at V and 3 bases at J; junction bases unmatched: 8.

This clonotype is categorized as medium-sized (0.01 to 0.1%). In DNA, the CDR3 is TGTGCCATCAGTGAGAAGGGCGGGAGTAATGAGCAGTTCTTC. Protein product: CAISEKGGSNEQFF. V and J are TRBV10-3 and TRBJ2-1; 7 nucleotides match TRBD2. The trim removed 2 bases at V and 7 bases at J, leaving 5 bases unmatched. The CDR3 runs to 14 residues. The germline gives CDR1 ENHRY, CDR2 SYGVKD.

DNA for the CDR3: TGTGCCAGCAGCCAAGATCGTGGGAGCGACGAGCAGTACTTC. Translated, it gives CASSQDRGSDEQYF. The rearrangement joins TRBV3-1 to TRBJ2-7; D possibly corresponds to TRBD2 (5 bases). CDR1 and CDR2 from the germline V gene are LGHDT and YNNKEL (reference sequence). The V end lost 0 bases, the J end lost 5 bases, and 11 bases lay between the germline ends. The CDR3 spans 14 residues.

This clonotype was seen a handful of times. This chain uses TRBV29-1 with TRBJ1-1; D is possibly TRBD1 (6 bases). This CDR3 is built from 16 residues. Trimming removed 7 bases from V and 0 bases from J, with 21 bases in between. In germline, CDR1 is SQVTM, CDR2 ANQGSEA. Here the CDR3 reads CSGEEYGGAMNTEAFF. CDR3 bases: TGCAGCGGAGAGGAATATGGGGGGGCGATGAACACTGAAGCTTTCTTT.

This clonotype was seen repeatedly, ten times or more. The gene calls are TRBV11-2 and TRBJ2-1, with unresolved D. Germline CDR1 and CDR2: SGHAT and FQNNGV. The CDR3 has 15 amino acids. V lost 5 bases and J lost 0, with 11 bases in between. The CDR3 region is CASSTRRSSYNEQFF. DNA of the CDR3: TGTGCCAGCAGCACGCGGCGGAGCTCCTACAATGAGCAGTTCTTC.

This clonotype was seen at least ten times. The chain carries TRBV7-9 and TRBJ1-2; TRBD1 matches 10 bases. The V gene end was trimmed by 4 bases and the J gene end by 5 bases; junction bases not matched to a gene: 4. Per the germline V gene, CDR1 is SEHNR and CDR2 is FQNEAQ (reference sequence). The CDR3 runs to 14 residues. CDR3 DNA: TGTGCCAGCAGCTGGACAGGGGGAGGATATGGCTACACCTTC. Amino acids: CASSWTGGGYGYTF.

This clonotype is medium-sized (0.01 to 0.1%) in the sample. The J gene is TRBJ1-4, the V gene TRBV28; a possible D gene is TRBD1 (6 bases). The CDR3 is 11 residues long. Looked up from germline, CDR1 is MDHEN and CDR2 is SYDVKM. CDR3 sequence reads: CASKGVEKLFF. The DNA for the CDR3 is TGTGCTTCAAAGGGGGTTGAAAAACTGTTTTTT.

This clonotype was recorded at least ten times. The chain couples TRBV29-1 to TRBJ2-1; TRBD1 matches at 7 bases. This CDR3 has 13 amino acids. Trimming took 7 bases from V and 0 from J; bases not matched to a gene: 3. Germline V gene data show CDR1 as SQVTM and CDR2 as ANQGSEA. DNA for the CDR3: TGCAGCGCCCGGGACAGCTCCTACAATGAGCAGTTCTTC. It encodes CSARDSSYNEQFF.

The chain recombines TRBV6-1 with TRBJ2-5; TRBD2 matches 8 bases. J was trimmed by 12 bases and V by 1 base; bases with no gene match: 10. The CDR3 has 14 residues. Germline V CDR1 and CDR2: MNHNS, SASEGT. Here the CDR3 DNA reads TGTGCCAGCAGTGAAGGAATCGGGAGGGCAACCAAGTACTTC. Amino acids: CASSEGIGRATKYF.

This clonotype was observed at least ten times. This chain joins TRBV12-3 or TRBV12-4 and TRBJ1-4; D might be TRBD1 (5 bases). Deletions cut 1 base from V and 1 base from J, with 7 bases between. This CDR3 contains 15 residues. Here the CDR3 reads CASSLGDETNEKLFF. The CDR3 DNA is TGTGCCAGCAGTTTAGGGGACGAAACTAATGAAAAACTGTTTTTT.

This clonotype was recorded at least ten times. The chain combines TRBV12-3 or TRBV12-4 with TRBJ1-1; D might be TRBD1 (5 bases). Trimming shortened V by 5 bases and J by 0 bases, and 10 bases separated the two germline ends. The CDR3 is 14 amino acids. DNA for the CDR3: TGTGCCAGCAGTATGACAGAAATGAACACTGAAGCTTTCTTT. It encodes CASSMTEMNTEAFF.

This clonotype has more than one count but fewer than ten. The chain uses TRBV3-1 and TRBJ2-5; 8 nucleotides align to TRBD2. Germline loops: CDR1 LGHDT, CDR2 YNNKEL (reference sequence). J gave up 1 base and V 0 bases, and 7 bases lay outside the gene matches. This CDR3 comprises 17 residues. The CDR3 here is CASSQDLASGLQETQYF. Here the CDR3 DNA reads TGTGCCAGCAGCCAAGATCTTGCTAGCGGGCTCCAAGAGACCCAGTACTTC.

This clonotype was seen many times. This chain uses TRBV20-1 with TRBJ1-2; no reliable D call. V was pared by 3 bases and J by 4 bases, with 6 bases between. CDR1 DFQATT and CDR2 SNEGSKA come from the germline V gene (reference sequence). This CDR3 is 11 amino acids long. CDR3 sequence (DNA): TGCAGTGCTAGGAGTAGCTATGGCTACACCTTC. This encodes CSARSSYGYTF.

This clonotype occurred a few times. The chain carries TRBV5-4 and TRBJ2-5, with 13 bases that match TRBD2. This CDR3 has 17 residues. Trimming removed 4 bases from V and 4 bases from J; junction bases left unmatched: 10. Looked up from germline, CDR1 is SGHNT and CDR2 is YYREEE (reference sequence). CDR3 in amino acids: CASSGTSGRADLETQYF. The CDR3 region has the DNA TGTGCCAGCAGCGGAACTAGCGGGAGGGCCGACTTAGAGACCCAGTACTTC.

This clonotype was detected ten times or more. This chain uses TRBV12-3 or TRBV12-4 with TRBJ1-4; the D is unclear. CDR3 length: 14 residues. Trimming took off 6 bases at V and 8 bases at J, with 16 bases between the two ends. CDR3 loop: CASSPVYMWEKLFF. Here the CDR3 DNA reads TGTGCCAGCAGCCCCGTTTACATGTGGGAAAAACTGTTTTTT.

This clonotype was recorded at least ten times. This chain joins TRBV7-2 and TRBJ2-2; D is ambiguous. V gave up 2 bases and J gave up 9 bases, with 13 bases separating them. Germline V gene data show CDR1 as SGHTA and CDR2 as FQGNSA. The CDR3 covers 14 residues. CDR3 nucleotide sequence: TGTGCCAGCAGCTTAAGGGATAACCAAAGGGAGCTGTTTTTT. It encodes CASSLRDNQRELFF.

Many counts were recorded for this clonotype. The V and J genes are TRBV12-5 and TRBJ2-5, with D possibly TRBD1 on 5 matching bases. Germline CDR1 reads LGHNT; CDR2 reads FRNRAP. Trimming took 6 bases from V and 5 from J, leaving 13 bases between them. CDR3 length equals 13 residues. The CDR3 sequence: CASGITGVETQYF. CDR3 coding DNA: TGTGCTAGTGGGATAACAGGAGTCGAGACCCAGTACTTC.